This T cell receptor (beta chain) appears in the sequencing data of a study of T cell changes during pregnancy in multiple sclerosis. This table comes from immunoSEQ multiplex PCR, and its TCRdb copy is limited to in-frame clones, with some not included. This sample has under 55,000 clones, with approximately 92% found just once. V lost 3 bases and J 6 bases, leaving 18 bases between the germline ends. CDR1 is MNHEY and CDR2 is SMNVEV in the germline V gene (reference sequence). CDR3 length: 16 amino acids. The sequences come from CD4+ T cells from peripheral blood mononuclear cells, collected before pregnancy. This clonotype originated in a female donor with multiple sclerosis, enrolled in a pregnancy study. The chain joins TRBV27 to TRBJ1-5; D remains unclear. The CDR3 DNA follows: TGTGCCAGCAGTTTCCTCTCGGGCCAGGAGGGTCAGCCCCAGCATTTT. Its protein product is CASSFLSGQEGQPQHF.